This T cell receptor (beta chain) was captured by sequencing in a study of T cell responses to AZD1222 COVID-19 vaccine. Study details: Second-dose timings of about 4 or about 12 weeks were pooled.

Whole-study findings and limits: Unmutated variant regions are reportedly targeted by nearly half of spike-specific TCRs.

Produced via immunoSEQ multiplex PCR; TCRdb's table is partial and in-frame only. The sample records about 97,000 clones, 80% to 90% being singletons. Trimming stripped 5 bases from V and 10 bases from J, with 13 bases between. This CDR3 region has 12 residues. Germline CDR1 SGHAT, CDR2 FQDESV (reference sequence). With respect to this clone: The antigen remains undetermined.

This rearrangement joins TRBV11-1 to TRBJ2-3, with D hard to call. This specimen consisted of peripheral blood, obtained on day 0 of AZD1222 vaccination. This clonotype was sampled from an adult in good health. This chain's CDR3 is CASSLRTIPQYF. For the CDR3, the DNA is TGTGCCAGCAGCCTAAGGACCATCCCGCAGTATTTT.